These T cell receptor beta chains were read from a single sample in a study of blood T cell repertoires in COVID-19. Only in-frame clones appear in the TCRdb table, and some are missing; sequencing was by immunoSEQ multiplex PCR. The table includes about 52,000 clones, around 82% detected once. Sequencing used peripheral blood. These receptors were obtained from a woman older than 75 with COVID-19, enrolled during active disease. Both conserved end residues are part of each CDR3. The D gene is left open where the match is weak. Rows may omit the clone size; those that give it use once, few, many or a size class.

>TRBJ2-7|NA|TRBD1|TRBV7-6
CASSLEVNRGRGYEQYF
TGTGCCAGCAGCTTAGAGGTGAACCGTGGCAGGGGGTACGAGCAGTACTTC
>TRBJ2-7|NA|NA|TRBV4-1
CASSQAWGVSYEQYF
TGCGCCAGCAGCCAAGCATGGGGGGTCTCCTACGAGCAGTACTTC
>TRBJ2-3|NA|NA|TRBV7-3
CASSLAGLTDTQYF
TGTGCCAGCAGCTTAGCGGGACTCACAGATACGCAGTATTTT
>TRBJ1-2|NA|TRBD1|TRBV18
CASSPRDRASDYGYTF
TGTGCCAGCTCACCAAGGGACAGGGCATCGGACTATGGCTACACCTTC
>TRBJ2-1|NA|TRBD2|TRBV24-1
CATSDGLAGGNEQFF
TGTGCCACCAGTGATGGACTAGCGGGAGGTAATGAGCAGTTCTTC
>TRBJ2-3|NA|TRBD2|TRBV30
CAWLAGVGFTDTQYF
TGTGCCTGGCTAGCGGGAGTGGGGTTCACAGATACGCAGTATTTT
>TRBJ2-1|NA|TRBD2|TRBV19
CASSKGLAGGRNEQFF
TGTGCCAGTAGTAAGGGACTAGCGGGAGGACGGAATGAGCAGTTCTTC
>TRBJ2-1|few|TRBD2|TRBV11-2
CASSLGSGRSGNEQFF
TGTGCCAGCAGCTTAGGTAGCGGGAGGAGTGGGAATGAGCAGTTCTTC
>TRBJ2-7|NA|NA|TRBV30
CAWSVSGRSYEQYF
TGTGCCTGGAGTGTAAGCGGGCGTTCCTACGAGCAGTACTTC
>TRBJ1-2|NA|TRBD1|TRBV15
CATSRERGTVPNYGYTF
TGTGCCACCAGCAGGGAAAGAGGGACAGTACCTAACTATGGCTACACCTTC
>TRBJ2-5|NA|TRBD1|TRBV7-3
CASSFNRGTQETQYF
TGTGCCAGCAGCTTTAACAGGGGTACTCAAGAGACCCAGTACTTC
>TRBJ1-4|NA|TRBD1|TRBV6-5
CASSPPGGRWGELFF
TGTGCCAGCAGTCCCCCAGGGGGCCGTTGGGGGGAACTGTTTTTT
>TRBJ2-1|NA|TRBD2|TRBV4-1
CASSPPDRELAGVHNEQFF
TGCGCCAGCAGCCCCCCGGATCGGGAACTAGCGGGAGTTCATAATGAGCAGTTCTTC
>TRBJ2-4|NA|TRBD2|TRBV3-1/TRBV3-2
CASSPGTSGNLAKNIQYF
TGTGCCAGCAGCCCTGGGACTAGCGGAAATCTAGCCAAAAACATTCAGTACTTC
>TRBJ2-3|NA|TRBD1|TRBV7-2
CASRKTGADTQYF
TGTGCCAGCAGGAAGACAGGGGCGGATACGCAGTATTTT
>TRBJ2-1|NA|TRBD2|TRBV7-8
CASSLFPSGRFDNEQFF
TGTGCCAGCAGCTTATTCCCTAGCGGGAGATTCGACAATGAGCAGTTCTTC
>TRBJ2-7|once|TRBD2|TRBV27
CASSFQPTSGRFPYEQYF
TGTGCCAGCAGTTTCCAACCGACTAGCGGGAGGTTCCCCTACGAGCAGTACTTC
>TRBJ2-1|NA|NA|TRBV5-8
CASRPRENEQFF
TGTGCCAGCAGGCCCAGGGAAAATGAGCAGTTCTTC
>TRBJ2-1|NA|NA|TRBV7-8
CASSQAISLTQEQFF
TGTGCCAGCAGTCAAGCGATTTCCCTCACCCAGGAGCAGTTCTTC
>TRBJ2-2|NA|TRBD2|TRBV7-3
CASSLLRTSGNGELFF
TGTGCCAGCAGCTTATTGCGGACTAGCGGGAACGGGGAGCTGTTTTTT
>TRBJ2-7|NA|NA|TRBV10-3
CAISRDNNYEQYF
TGTGCCATCAGCCGGGACAACAACTACGAGCAGTACTTC
>TRBJ2-5|NA|NA|TRBV5-1
CASSPRDRSQETQYF
TGCGCCAGCAGCCCGCGGGACAGAAGTCAAGAGACCCAGTACTTC
>TRBJ2-1|NA|TRBD2|TRBV6-4
CASSSGLADYNEQFF
TGTGCCAGCAGTTCGGGACTAGCAGACTACAATGAGCAGTTCTTC
>TRBJ2-1|few|TRBD1|TRBV2
CASSEQGALRSSYNEQFF
TGTGCCAGCAGTGAACAGGGGGCGTTACGAAGCTCCTACAATGAGCAGTTCTTC
>TRBJ2-3|NA|TRBD2|TRBV10-3
CAISDRAGVVSDTQYF
TGTGCCATCAGTGATCGGGCGGGAGTGGTCTCAGATACGCAGTATTTT
>TRBJ2-7|NA|NA|TRBV6-5
CASSPGVEQYF
TGTGCCAGCAGCCCCGGGGTAGAGCAGTACTTC
>TRBJ2-1|NA|NA|TRBV7-2
CASSLRELYFYNEQFF
TGTGCCAGCAGCCTTAGGGAGTTATACTTCTACAATGAGCAGTTCTTC
>TRBJ1-2|NA|NA|TRBV7-9
CASSYRSDGYGYTF
TGTGCCAGCAGCTACCGCAGCGATGGCTATGGCTACACCTTC
>TRBJ1-2|once|NA|TRBV5-5
CASSPDRDYGYTF
TGTGCCAGCAGCCCGGACAGAGACTATGGCTACACCTTC
>TRBJ2-1|NA|TRBD2|TRBV19
CASSNWVAGKGDEQFF
TGTGCCAGTAGTAACTGGGTAGCGGGAAAGGGCGATGAGCAGTTCTTC
>TRBJ1-1|NA|NA|TRBV25-1
CASSEFPGITEAFF
TGTGCCAGCAGTGAATTCCCAGGGATCACTGAAGCTTTCTTT
>TRBJ1-5|NA|NA|TRBV27
CASSSGNSNQPQHF
TGTGCCAGCAGTTCCGGGAATAGCAATCAGCCCCAGCATTTT
>TRBJ1-1|NA|NA|TRBV28
CASSWLRGAREGSEAFF
TGTGCCAGCAGTTGGTTACGAGGGGCGAGGGAGGGCTCTGAAGCTTTCTTT
>TRBJ2-2|NA|TRBD1|TRBV18
CASSPRQGAGELFF
TGTGCCAGCTCACCACGACAGGGGGCCGGGGAGCTGTTTTTT
>TRBJ2-1|NA|NA|TRBV6-5
CASSPRENEQFF
TGTGCCAGCAGTCCTAGGGAGAATGAGCAGTTCTTC
>TRBJ2-1|NA|TRBD2|TRBV6-5
CASSWTGTKANEQFF
TGTGCCAGCAGTTGGACCGGGACTAAGGCTAATGAGCAGTTCTTC
>TRBJ1-6|NA|NA|TRBV3-1/TRBV3-2
CASSPWTSYNSPLHF
TGTGCCAGCAGCCCCTGGACTTCATATAATTCACCCCTCCACTTT
>TRBJ2-3|once|TRBD1|TRBV7-2
CASSLVGTGGTDTQYF
TGTGCCAGCAGCTTAGTCGGGACAGGGGGCACAGATACGCAGTATTTT
>TRBJ1-1|NA|NA|TRBV11-1
CASSLAPGNTEAFF
TGTGCCAGCAGCTTAGCGCCCGGTAACACTGAAGCTTTCTTT
>TRBJ1-4|NA|NA|TRBV6-2/TRBV6-3
CASSYPLLGRAEKLFF
TGTGCCAGCAGTTACCCACTGTTGGGGCGCGCTGAAAAACTGTTTTTT
>TRBJ1-5|NA|NA|TRBV2
CASSGWARDQPQHF
TGTGCCAGCAGTGGCTGGGCGAGGGATCAGCCCCAGCATTTT
>TRBJ1-5|NA|TRBD1|TRBV9
CASSVDEGAFQPQHF
TGTGCCAGCAGCGTAGATGAGGGGGCTTTTCAGCCCCAGCATTTT
>TRBJ2-1|NA|NA|TRBV2
CASKVREASYEQFF
TGTGCCAGCAAGGTTCGTGAAGCTAGCTATGAGCAGTTCTTC